This T cell receptor (beta chain) was sequenced in a study of CD4+ T cells in melanoma. Study-wide results and limits: A reported correlation linked neoantigen-specific CD4+ T cells to CD8+, macrophage and B cell function. Reportedly, melanoma neoantigen-specific CD4+ T cells showed varied differentiation states.

To note about this clone: Its antigen is undetermined.

Germline CDR1 SGHAT, CDR2 FQNNGV. This CDR3 contains 13 residues. The ends were cut back, 5 bases at V and 8 bases at J, with 15 bases in the middle. Libraries were prepared by immunoSEQ multiplex PCR; TCRdb keeps only in-frame clonotypes and omits some of them. The top ten hold 1.5% of the sample, which has over 130,000 clones, around 90% seen once. The V gene is TRBV11-2, the J gene TRBJ1-2; D not certain. This TCR came from a human donor with melanoma. CDR3 in DNA: TGTGCCAGCAGCGGGTACATCGCAGGCGGCTACACCTTC. Translation gives CASSGYIAGGYTF.